The next 32 T cell receptor beta chains were all read from a single sample in a study of technical replicates of blood from several donors (dated by TCRdb to about 2017). Libraries were made using the immunoSEQ multiplex PCR assay. TCRdb stores this immuneACCESS table with in-frame sequences only. Part of the clones is absent; in the studies checked, under half of the shortfall reflects unresolved V genes, and no reason is known for the rest. This sample gives several thousand clones in total; 90% of them show up just once. About 12% of the sample comes from the top ten. The sample comprised PBMCs. The receptor set was obtained from a human donor in good health.

The gene calls are TRBV5-1 and TRBJ1-5; D not certain. Germline V gene data show CDR1 as SGHRS and CDR2 as YFSETQ. The CDR3 is 13 residues long. V lost 1 base and J lost 3, with 5 bases in between. This CDR3 reads CASSLTVNQPQHF. In DNA form, the CDR3 reads TGCGCCAGCAGCTTGACAGTCAATCAGCCCCAGCATTTT.

The CDR3 sequence: CASSYVGGNQPQHF. CDR3 sequence (DNA): TGTGCCAGCAGTTACGTAGGAGGCAATCAGCCCCAGCATTTT. The rearrangement joins TRBV28 to TRBJ1-5, with unresolved D. V was clipped by 4 bases and J by 2 bases, with 9 bases between them. This CDR3 spans 14 amino acids. From germline, CDR1 is MDHEN and CDR2 SYDVKM.

With regard to this clone: A junction boundary mismatches the germline segment, possibly from a read error. CDR3 region: CASSVDLTYEQYF. CDR3 nucleotides: TGTGCCAGCAGCGTAGACCTTACCTACGAGCAGTACTTC. V is TRBV11-2 and J is TRBJ2-7, with D unclear. Germline lookup yields CDR1 SGHAT and CDR2 FQNNGV. The CDR3 has 13 residues.

The chain joins TRBV13 to TRBJ2-7; D is possibly TRBD2 (5 bases). The CDR3 has 17 amino acids. The V gene lost 1 base and the J gene lost 5 bases, with 21 bases spanning the gap. Germline CDR1 reads PRHDT; CDR2 reads FYEKMQ (reference sequence). The CDR3 DNA follows: TGTGCCAGCAGCTTAGTGTCTAGTCCCGTGAGGGTCGACGAGCAGTACTTC. Amino acid sequence: CASSLVSSPVRVDEQYF.

Worth noting for this clone: At one of its ends the junction is not consistent with the germline gene, which may arise from a read error. This chain connects TRBV29-1 to TRBJ1-2, with 7 nucleotides matching TRBD1. In germline, CDR1 is SQVTM, CDR2 ANQGSEA. The CDR3 is 14 residues long. In DNA, the CDR3 is TGCAGCGTGGAAGGACCGGACAGGAGCTATGGCTACACCTTC. It encodes CSVEGPDRSYGYTF.

The chain joins TRBV13 to TRBJ2-7, with 7 bases fitting TRBD1. The V gene's germline CDR1 is PRHDT and CDR2 FYEKMQ (reference sequence). The CDR3 totals 13 residues. J lost 4 bases, V lost 5 bases, and 5 bases had no gene match. CDR3 protein: CASSPTGRYEQYF. Here the CDR3 DNA reads TGTGCCAGCAGCCCGACAGGGCGGTACGAGCAGTACTTC.

CDR3 sequence (DNA): TGTGCCAGCAGTGAGGGACTAGCGGGACCTGATGACGAGCAGTACTTC. It yields the protein CASSEGLAGPDDEQYF. The gene calls are TRBV6-1 and TRBJ2-7, with 13 nucleotides matching TRBD2. V dropped 3 bases and J dropped 5; count of bases not matched to a gene: 7. The CDR3 has 16 residues. The germline V gene encodes CDR1 MNHNS and CDR2 SASEGT.

CDR3 DNA sequence: TGTGCCAGCTCACGGTCTTTCTACCCAGGGGGGACACACACAGATACGCAGTATTTT. Translated: CASSRSFYPGGTHTDTQYF. This chain connects TRBV2 to TRBJ2-3; maybe TRBD1 (7 bases). V was pared by 8 bases and J by 2 bases, with 29 bases between. The V gene's germline CDR1 is SNHLY and CDR2 FYNNEI. The CDR3 length is 19 residues.

The chain combines TRBV27 with TRBJ2-1; unclear D gene. The CDR3 extends over 15 amino acids. The germline CDR1 and CDR2 sequences are MNHEY and SMNVEV (reference sequence). V dropped 6 bases and J dropped 9 bases, with 21 bases sitting between them. The CDR3 loop is CASSHPLKPTGEQFF. Here the CDR3 DNA reads TGTGCCAGCAGCCACCCCTTAAAACCTACCGGTGAGCAGTTCTTC.

The count of this clone is one. The rearrangement links TRBV18 to TRBJ2-3, with D possibly matching TRBD2 (5 bases). The CDR3 spans 15 residues. V was shortened by 1 base and J by 0 bases, with 8 bases between the two germline ends. CDR1 is KGHSH and CDR2 is LQKENI in the germline V gene. CDR3 amino acids: CASSPQERSTDTQYF. For the CDR3, the DNA is TGTGCCAGCTCACCACAAGAGCGGAGCACAGATACGCAGTATTTT.

This clone has just a few counts. This chain uses TRBV27 with TRBJ2-2; D may be TRBD1 (6 bases). The CDR3 is 15 residues long. V lost 5 bases to trimming and J lost 6 bases, with 16 bases between them. Germline-derived CDR1 and CDR2 are MNHEY and SMNVEV (reference sequence). CDR3 amino acids: CASSLGVRGPGELFF. For the CDR3, the DNA is TGTGCCAGCAGTCTTGGTGTCAGGGGCCCCGGGGAGCTGTTTTTT.

The J gene is TRBJ1-1, the V gene TRBV5-5; 8 bases are shared with TRBD1. Trimming at V came to 3 bases and at J to 7 bases, leaving 11 bases not matched to a gene. The germline V gene encodes CDR1 SGHKS and CDR2 YYEKEE (reference sequence). This CDR3 region has 15 residues. CDR3 sequence reads: CASSSQGASYGEAFF. The CDR3, as DNA: TGTGCCAGCAGCTCTCAGGGGGCCTCCTACGGTGAAGCTTTCTTT.

This rearrangement joins TRBV21-1 to TRBJ2-5; the table gives TRBD1 as D, unverified against the DNA. TRBV21-1 is an annotated pseudogene. The CDR3 extends over 15 amino acids. CDR3 in DNA: TGTGCCAGCAGCAAAGAACAGGGGCATTCTGAGACCCAGTACTTC. This translates into CASSKEQGHSETQYF.

The V and J genes are TRBV5-6 and TRBJ2-3; 7 bases are shared with TRBD1. Germline CDR1 and CDR2: SGHDT and YYEEEE. The V segment lost 6 bases and the J segment 3 bases; nucleotides outside the gene matches: 13. This CDR3 comprises 16 residues. The CDR3 DNA reads TGTGCCAGCACCAAGGGGTCGACAGGGATTACAGATACGCAGTATTTT. Its protein product is CASTKGSTGITDTQYF.

The V gene is TRBV5-1, the J gene TRBJ2-3; a possible D gene is TRBD2 (5 bases). The CDR3 spans 14 residues. V shed 4 bases and J shed 6 bases, with 15 bases lying between them. Looked up from germline, CDR1 is SGHRS and CDR2 is YFSETQ. CDR3 residues: CASSPGLEADTQYF. For the CDR3, the DNA is TGCGCCAGCAGCCCAGGCTTGGAGGCCGATACGCAGTATTTT.

The DNA of the CDR3 is TGTGCCAGTAGTAGCCACCGACAGGGTCGGAGGGCTGGCTACACCTTC. Translation gives CASSSHRQGRRAGYTF. This chain uses TRBV19 with TRBJ1-2; 7 bases map to TRBD1. The CDR3 sequence is 16 residues long. The germline CDR1 and CDR2 sequences are LNHDA and SQIVND (reference sequence). The V and J ends lost 4 bases and 7 bases, in that order; junction bases with no gene match: 15. Full variable domain (remainder filled in from reference TRBV19 and TRBJ1-2): DGGITQSPKYLFRKEGQNVTLSCEQNLNHDAMYWYRQDPGQGLRLIYYSQIVNDFQKGDIAEGYSVSREKKESFPLTVTSAQKNPTAFYLCASSSHRQGRRAGYTFGSGTRLTVV.

The V and J genes are TRBV7-9 and TRBJ2-2, with D maybe TRBD1 (6 bases). The length of the CDR3 is 14 residues. Trimming took 5 bases from V and 6 from J, leaving 13 bases between them. Per germline, CDR1 SEHNR and CDR2 FQNEAQ (reference sequence). For the CDR3, the DNA is TGTGCCAGCAGCGTAACAGGGAATCCCGGGGAGCTGTTTTTT. This gives the protein CASSVTGNPGELFF.

This chain connects TRBV2 to TRBJ2-5; 11 bases map to TRBD2. J lost 2 bases, V lost 7 bases, and 6 bases had no gene match. Germline V gene data show CDR1 as SNHLY and CDR2 as FYNNEI. The CDR3 has 15 amino acids. The CDR3 DNA reads as TGTGCCAGCACCCCGGGACTAGCGGTACAAGAGACCCAGTACTTC. Protein product: CASTPGLAVQETQYF.

CDR3 sequence: CASSQAAGEQYF. The CDR3 bases are TGTGCCAGCAGCCAAGCTGCGGGAGAGCAGTACTTC. This sequence joins TRBV14 and TRBJ2-7; the D gene is possibly TRBD2 (6 bases). CDR3 length: 12 residues. Germline values: CDR1 SGHDN, CDR2 FVKESK. V gave up 1 base and J gave up 7 bases, with 8 bases separating them.

The rearrangement joins TRBV18 to TRBJ2-3, with 15 positions matching TRBD2. V gave up 4 bases and J gave up 5 bases; unmatched junction bases: 7. Looked up from germline, CDR1 is KGHSH and CDR2 is LQKENI. CDR3 length: 17 residues. CDR3 nucleotides: TGTGCCAGCTCACTCCCGGGACTAGCGGGAGGTGGAGATACGCAGTATTTT. Amino acids: CASSLPGLAGGGDTQYF.

V is TRBV7-9 and J is TRBJ1-1; perhaps TRBD1 as D (5 bases). Germline V gives CDR1 SEHNR, CDR2 FQNEAQ (reference sequence). The germline V and J ends were trimmed by 1 base and 4 bases, with 25 bases remaining between them. There are 19 residues in the CDR3. This CDR3 reads CASSLGLPPRRGRSTEAFF. The CDR3 nucleotides are TGTGCCAGCAGCTTAGGACTTCCCCCTCGAAGGGGCCGGAGCACTGAAGCTTTCTTT.

The chain is built from TRBV5-6 and TRBJ1-2, with 10 nucleotides matching TRBD1. Germline assignment: CDR1 SGHDT and CDR2 YYEEEE. CDR3 length: 19 residues. Trimming cost V 2 bases and J 1 base; bases outside gene matches: 14. The CDR3 region has the DNA TGTGCCAGCAGCTTCTTAACCGGGACAGGGGTTGAATTTAACTATGGCTACACCTTC. This gives the protein CASSFLTGTGVEFNYGYTF.

The genes are TRBV5-8 and TRBJ1-4; 7 bases align to TRBD1. In germline, CDR1 is SGHTS, CDR2 YDEGEE. This CDR3 has 14 residues. J was trimmed by 6 bases and V by 4 bases; bases with no gene match: 6. CDR3 in DNA: TGTGCCAGCAGCCTGACAGGGAAACATGAAAAACTGTTTTTT. Its translation is CASSLTGKHEKLFF. The full variable domain, with the rest looked up from reference TRBV5-8 and TRBJ1-4, is EAGVTQSPTHLIKTRGQQATLRCSPISGHTSVYWYQQALGLGLQFLLWYDEGEERNRGNFPPRFSGRQFPNYSSELNVNALELEDSALYLCASSLTGKHEKLFFGSGTQLSVL.

This clone came up once. The chain's CDR3 is CASQSETSDYNEQFF. Written as DNA, the CDR3 is TGTGCCAGCCAGAGCGAGACTAGCGACTACAATGAGCAGTTCTTC. The rearrangement uses TRBV11-2 and TRBJ2-1, with 8 nucleotides matching TRBD2. This CDR3 has 15 residues. Per the germline V gene, CDR1 is SGHAT and CDR2 is FQNNGV. Losses at the gene ends were 8 bases for V and 3 bases for J; bases not matched to a gene: 9.

The V gene is TRBV7-9, the J gene TRBJ2-7, with 9 nucleotides matching TRBD2. V was pared by 2 bases and J by 5 bases, with 4 bases of the junction left unmatched. Germline V gene sequence: CDR1 SEHNR, CDR2 FQNEAQ (reference sequence). The CDR3 is made up of 14 amino acids. For the CDR3, the DNA is TGTGCCAGCAGCTTAAGGGCTAGCGGGGACGAGCAGTACTTC. This encodes CASSLRASGDEQYF.

The J gene is TRBJ1-2, the V gene TRBV21-1; the D call in the table, TRBD1, was not verified against the DNA. TRBV21-1 counts as a pseudogene. This CDR3 region has 15 residues. The CDR3, as DNA: TGTGCCAGCAGACAAGGGACAGGAGTAAACTATGGCTACACCTTC. This sequence encodes CASRQGTGVNYGYTF.

V and J are TRBV29-1 and TRBJ1-2; D not resolved. V shed 1 base and J shed 4 bases, with 10 bases lying between them. The CDR3 spans 13 residues. CDR1 is SQVTM and CDR2 is ANQGSEA in the germline V gene. For the CDR3, the DNA is TGCAGCGTTGAAGTCAGGTACTCCTATGGCTACACCTTC. It specifies CSVEVRYSYGYTF.

The rearrangement links TRBV5-4 to TRBJ2-5; 8 bases are a match to TRBD1. Trimming at V came to 3 bases and at J to 2 bases, leaving 6 bases not matched to a gene. The germline CDR1 and CDR2 sequences are SGHNT and YYREEE (reference sequence). This CDR3 is 15 amino acids long. The CDR3 DNA reads TGTGCCAGCAGCTCGGCTAGGACAGGGCAAGAGACCCAGTACTTC. Its translation: CASSSARTGQETQYF.

This chain links TRBV7-9 with TRBJ1-5; D perhaps matches TRBD1 (6 bases). The CDR3 is 17 amino acids. The V end lost 1 base, the J end lost 0 bases, and 13 bases lay between the germline ends. Germline V lookup: CDR1 SEHNR, CDR2 FQNEAQ (reference sequence). CDR3 in amino acids: CASSLDATGYSNQPQHF. CDR3 nucleotide sequence: TGTGCCAGCAGCTTAGACGCCACAGGGTATAGCAATCAGCCCCAGCATTTT. Complete variable domain (other parts from reference TRBV7-9 and TRBJ1-5): DTGVSQNPRHKITKRGQNVTFRCDPISEHNRLYWYRQTLGQGPEFLTYFQNEAQLEKSRLLSDRFSAERPKGSFSTLEIQRTEQGDSAMYLCASSLDATGYSNQPQHFGDGTRLSIL.

This chain uses TRBV14 with TRBJ2-7; TRBD1 aligns across 8 bases. The CDR3 length is 13 residues. After removal of 4 bases from V and 6 bases from J, the junction contained 5 bases not matched to a gene. Germline CDR1 reads SGHDN; CDR2 reads FVKESK. The CDR3 here is CASSPGTGGEQYF. The CDR3 coding sequence is TGTGCCAGCAGCCCCGGGACAGGTGGCGAGCAGTACTTC.

CDR3 amino acids: CASSLSAAGQNIQYF. The DNA for the CDR3 is TGTGCCAGCAGTTTATCGGCGGCAGGGCAAAACATTCAGTACTTC. This chain connects TRBV28 to TRBJ2-4; TRBD1 might be the D (5 bases). Germline V gene sequence: CDR1 MDHEN, CDR2 SYDVKM. Trimming cost V 1 base and J 5 bases, with 12 bases left between them. The CDR3 sequence is 15 residues long.

The CDR3 bases are TGTGCCAGCAGTTGGCAGCGCCACACCGGGGAGCTGTTTTTT. This codes for CASSWQRHTGELFF. V usage is TRBV27 and J usage is TRBJ2-2; D gene uncertain. The V end was cut by 4 bases, the J end by 3 bases, with 9 bases between. The length of the CDR3 is 14 residues. Germline V gene lookup returns CDR1 MNHEY and CDR2 SMNVEV (reference sequence).